The 8 T cell receptor beta chains in this list originate from one sample, sequenced in a study of blood T cell repertoires in COVID-19. Using immunoSEQ multiplex PCR, the repertoire was profiled, and TCRdb retains in-frame clones only, with some absent. The table shows some 240,000 clones, with more than 65% occurring only once. The source material was peripheral blood. The receptor set was obtained from a man over 45 with active or convalescent COVID-19.

The chain is built from TRBV5-1 and TRBJ1-1; D is perhaps TRBD1 (6 bases). Trimming pared 4 bases from V and 1 base from J, leaving 11 bases between. This CDR3 is 14 amino acids long. Germline values: CDR1 SGHRS, CDR2 YFSETQ. The DNA of the CDR3 is TGCGCCAGCAGCCATACGACAGGGAACACTGAAGCTTTCTTT. Translation: CASSHTTGNTEAFF.

The chain links TRBV7-9 to TRBJ1-1; 7 nucleotides agree with TRBD1. V lost 4 bases, J lost 9 bases, and 2 bases stayed unmatched. Germline-derived CDR1 and CDR2 are SEHNR and FQNEAQ (reference sequence). CDR3 length: 11 residues. CDR3 DNA: TGTGCCAGCAGCTCAGGGGGTCAAGCTTTCTTT. It is translated as CASSSGGQAFF.

The rearrangement uses TRBV5-1 and TRBJ1-6; TRBD1 aligns across 9 bases. The CDR3 contains 15 residues. CDR1 and CDR2 from the germline V gene are SGHRS and YFSETQ. V lost 1 base to trimming and J lost 10 bases; unmatched junction nucleotides: 6. The CDR3 bases are TGCGCCAGCAGCTTGATGGGGACAGGGCGATCACCCCTCCACTTT. This translates into CASSLMGTGRSPLHF. The full variable domain, with the rest looked up from reference TRBV5-1 and TRBJ1-6, is KAGVTQTPRYLIKTRGQQVTLSCSPISGHRSVSWYQQTPGQGLQFLFEYFSETQRNKGNFPGRFSGRQFSNSRSEMNVSTLELGDSALYLCASSLMGTGRSPLHFGNGTRLTVT.

The V and J genes are TRBV28 and TRBJ1-2, with TRBD1 as a possible D gene (6 bases). Between the trimmed V and J ends, which lost 6 bases and 4 bases, there was a span of 15 bases. The CDR3 sequence is 14 residues long. Germline loops: CDR1 MDHEN, CDR2 SYDVKM. The CDR3 here is CASSNNRVGYGYTF. As DNA, the CDR3 is TGTGCCAGCAGCAATAACAGGGTGGGCTATGGCTACACCTTC.

This chain links TRBV7-3 with TRBJ2-2; 7 bases agree with TRBD1. Germline V gene data show CDR1 as SGHTA and CDR2 as FQGTGA. The CDR3 sequence is 14 residues long. V gave up 6 bases and J gave up 6 bases; unmatched junction bases: 7. The CDR3 nucleotides are TGTGCCAGCAGACGACAGGGAGACGCCGGGGAGCTGTTTTTT. It specifies CASRRQGDAGELFF.

The chain employs TRBV6-5 and TRBJ1-1, with 8 bases lining up with TRBD1. Germline values: CDR1 MNHEY, CDR2 SVGAGI. This CDR3 comprises 13 residues. Trimming cost V 0 bases and J 11 bases; bases outside gene matches: 5. The CDR3 is CASSYSTRGPAFF. CDR3 DNA sequence: TGTGCCAGCAGTTACTCGACCAGGGGGCCTGCTTTCTTT.

This chain joins TRBV5-1 and TRBJ2-5, with D possibly matching TRBD2 (5 bases). The CDR3 length is 13 residues. Trimming shortened V by 3 bases and J by 5 bases, and 11 bases separated the two germline ends. The germline V gene encodes CDR1 SGHRS and CDR2 YFSETQ. The chain's CDR3 is CASSSGGEETQYF. The DNA for the CDR3 is TGCGCCAGCAGCTCTGGTGGGGAGGAGACCCAGTACTTC. Complete variable domain (other parts from reference TRBV5-1 and TRBJ2-5): KAGVTQTPRYLIKTRGQQVTLSCSPISGHRSVSWYQQTPGQGLQFLFEYFSETQRNKGNFPGRFSGRQFSNSRSEMNVSTLELGDSALYLCASSSGGEETQYFGPGTRLLVL.

The rearrangement links TRBV6-1 to TRBJ1-3; D gene uncertain. Germline V gene lookup returns CDR1 MNHNS and CDR2 SASEGT. Deletions cut 2 bases from V and 2 bases from J, with 4 bases between. The CDR3 covers 13 residues. The CDR3 DNA reads as TGTGCCAGCAGTGAACAAACTGGAAACACCATATATTTT. Residues: CASSEQTGNTIYF.